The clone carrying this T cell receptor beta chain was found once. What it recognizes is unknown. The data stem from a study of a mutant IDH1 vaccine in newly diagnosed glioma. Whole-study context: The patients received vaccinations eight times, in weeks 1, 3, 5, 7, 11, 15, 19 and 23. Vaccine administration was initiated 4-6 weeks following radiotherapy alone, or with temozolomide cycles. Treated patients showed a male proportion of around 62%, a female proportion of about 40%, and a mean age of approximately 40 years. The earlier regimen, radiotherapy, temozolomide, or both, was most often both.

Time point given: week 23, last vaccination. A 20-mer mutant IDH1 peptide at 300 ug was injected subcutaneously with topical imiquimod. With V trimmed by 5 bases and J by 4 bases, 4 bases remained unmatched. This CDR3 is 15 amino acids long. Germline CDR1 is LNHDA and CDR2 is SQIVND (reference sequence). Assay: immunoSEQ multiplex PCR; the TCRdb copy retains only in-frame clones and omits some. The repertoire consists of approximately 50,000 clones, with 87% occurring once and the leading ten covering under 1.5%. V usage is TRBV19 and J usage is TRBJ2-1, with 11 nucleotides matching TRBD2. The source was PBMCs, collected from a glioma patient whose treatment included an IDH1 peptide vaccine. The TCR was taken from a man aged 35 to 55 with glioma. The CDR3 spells CASSPLAGGYNEQFF. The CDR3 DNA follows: TGTGCCAGTAGTCCTTTAGCGGGGGGGTACAATGAGCAGTTCTTC.